The 31 T cell receptor beta chains in this list originate from one sample, sequenced in a study of response to subunit inactivated influenza vaccine. TCRdb fed the RT-PCR reads into MiXCR, producing one record per CDR3 protein. The sample holds around 250,000 distinct CDR3 sequences, 10% to 15% seen once. The input for sequencing was non-naive T cells sorted from PBMCs, taken roughly 15 days before vaccination. These TCRs come from a man aged 50-60 years who received an inactivated influenza vaccine.

The CDR3 reads CASRDGLQPYNEQFF. The CDR3 nucleotides read TGTGCCAGCAGGGACGGACTACAGCCCTACAATGAGCAGTTCTTC. This rearrangement joins TRBV27 to TRBJ2-1; a weak D match, TRBD2 (6 bases). CDR1 and CDR2 from the germline V gene are MNHEY and SMNVEV (reference sequence). The ends were cut back, 6 bases at V and 2 bases at J, with 14 bases in the middle. This CDR3 region has 15 residues.

This clonotype came up many times. The chain carries TRBV7-2 and TRBJ2-7; D remains unclear. Germline V gene lookup returns CDR1 SGHTA and CDR2 FQGNSA. V lost 2 bases to trimming and J lost 2 bases, with 10 bases between them. The CDR3 consists of 14 residues. This CDR3 is CASSLRKVAYEQYF. The CDR3 DNA is TGTGCCAGCAGCTTACGAAAGGTTGCCTACGAGCAGTACTTC.

This clonotype appeared a few times. The rearrangement uses TRBV9 and TRBJ2-7; D perhaps matches TRBD1 (6 bases). The CDR3 consists of 15 residues. With 4 bases removed from V and 4 bases from J, the gap between germline ends came to 18 bases. Germline CDR1 reads SGDLS; CDR2 reads YYNGEE. CDR3 bases: TGTGCCAGCAGCCCGGGGAACCAGGGGTCTTACGAGCAGTACTTC. Its protein product is CASSPGNQGSYEQYF.

The rearrangement links TRBV25-1 to TRBJ1-2; no clear D gene. Trimming removed 10 bases at V and 4 bases at J, with 19 bases between. The germline gives CDR1 MGHDK, CDR2 SYGVNS. The CDR3 runs 14 residues. The CDR3 spells CAMGPGLLGYGYTF. The DNA for the CDR3 is TGTGCCATGGGCCCCGGGCTCCTGGGCTATGGCTACACCTTC.

There are a few counts of this clonotype. The chain combines TRBV5-1 with TRBJ2-1, with D perhaps TRBD1 (7 bases). Deletions cut 2 bases from V and 8 bases from J, with 11 bases between. Germline loops: CDR1 SGHRS, CDR2 YFSETQ. The CDR3 loop spans 13 amino acids. CDR3 loop: CASSFSGGYEQFF. Written as DNA, the CDR3 is TGCGCCAGCAGCTTTTCAGGGGGGTATGAGCAGTTCTTC.

The chain uses TRBV30 and TRBJ2-2; D is ambiguous. The V and J ends lost 0 bases and 6 bases respectively, with 5 bases between them. This CDR3 has 12 amino acids. CDR1 is GTSNPN and CDR2 is SVGIG in the germline V gene (reference sequence). CDR3 sequence reads: CAWSVSPGELFF. In DNA, the CDR3 is TGTGCCTGGAGTGTCTCCCCCGGGGAGCTGTTTTTT.

This clonotype appeared many times. J is TRBJ2-5 and V is TRBV27; D is perhaps TRBD2 (6 bases). Trimming shortened V by 1 base and J by 5 bases, and 11 bases separated the two germline ends. The CDR3 loop spans 14 amino acids. The germline V gene has CDR1 MNHEY and CDR2 SMNVEV (reference sequence). The CDR3 DNA follows: TGTGCCAGCAGTTTATTCAGCGGGCGGGAGACCCAGTACTTC. Translated, it gives CASSLFSGRETQYF.

The rearrangement joins TRBV20-1 to TRBJ2-7, with TRBD2 matching over 12 bases. J gave up 0 bases and V 4 bases, and 10 bases lay outside the gene matches. Looked up from germline, CDR1 is DFQATT and CDR2 is SNEGSKA (reference sequence). The CDR3 sequence is 17 residues long. This CDR3 reads CSANGQLAGGGSYEQYF. In DNA form, the CDR3 reads TGCAGTGCTAACGGGCAACTAGCGGGAGGCGGCTCCTACGAGCAGTACTTC.

The V and J genes are TRBV4-1 and TRBJ1-6, with D unresolved. The V and J ends lost 5 bases and 8 bases respectively, with 16 bases between them. CDR1 and CDR2 from the germline V gene are MGHRA and YSYEKL. This CDR3 comprises 15 residues. CDR3 DNA sequence: TGCGCCAGCAGCTCCTGGGAATATAATGATTCACCCCTCCACTTT. It encodes CASSSWEYNDSPLHF.

This clonotype was observed many times. The rearrangement links TRBV29-1 to TRBJ1-2; D possibly corresponds to TRBD1 (5 bases). The CDR3 contains 12 residues. Germline V CDR1 and CDR2: SQVTM, ANQGSEA. V lost 5 bases to trimming and J lost 7 bases, with 14 bases between them. The CDR3 region has the DNA TGCAGCGTTAATCGGGACGGTGGTGGCTACACCTTC. It is translated as CSVNRDGGGYTF.

This clonotype was seen a handful of times. The rearrangement uses TRBV5-8 and TRBJ1-5; perhaps TRBD1 as D (5 bases). CDR3 length: 13 residues. Trimming left V 7 bases short and J 5 bases short, with 13 bases between. Germline V gene sequence: CDR1 SGHTS, CDR2 YDEGEE. The chain's CDR3 is CASQGRDYQPQHF. CDR3 sequence (DNA): TGTGCCAGCCAGGGAAGAGATTATCAGCCCCAGCATTTT.

This clonotype has more than one count but fewer than ten. V gene TRBV19 combines with J gene TRBJ2-1; either TRBD1 or TRBD2 may fit D (5 bases each). Germline CDR1 LNHDA, CDR2 SQIVND (reference sequence). There are 15 residues in the CDR3. Between the trimmed V and J ends, which lost 1 base and 8 bases, there was a span of 15 bases. CDR3 residues: CASSIGQNFGDEQFF. As DNA, the CDR3 is TGTGCCAGTAGTATAGGACAGAACTTCGGGGATGAGCAGTTCTTC.

The table lists this clonotype with a few counts. This chain links TRBV5-8 with TRBJ2-5, with a possible D match to TRBD2 (6 bases). The CDR3 totals 16 residues. The germline CDR1 and CDR2 sequences are SGHTS and YDEGEE. V gave up 0 bases and J gave up 1 base, with 13 bases separating them. The CDR3 loop reads CASSLGSSGVQETQYF. CDR3 nucleotides: TGTGCCAGCAGCTTGGGCTCTTCGGGAGTCCAAGAGACCCAGTACTTC.

The rearrangement joins TRBV4-1 to TRBJ2-1; D might be TRBD1 or TRBD2, each matching 5 bases. The CDR3 loop spans 15 amino acids. Germline values: CDR1 MGHRA, CDR2 YSYEKL. V lost 0 bases to trimming and J lost 4 bases, with 10 bases between them. CDR3 amino acids: CASSQDIGTYNEQFF. The CDR3 nucleotides read TGCGCCAGCAGCCAAGACATCGGGACGTACAATGAGCAGTTCTTC.

As for this clonotype: A read error may produce the germline difference seen at one junction end. In DNA, the CDR3 is TGCAGAGCTAGGCCAGGGGGAAATGAAAAACTGTTTTTT. Translating gives CRARPGGNEKLFF. The J gene is TRBJ1-4, the V gene TRBV20-1, with 7 bases matching TRBD1. This CDR3 is 13 amino acids long. CDR1 and CDR2 (germline): DFQATT, SNEGSKA (reference sequence).

This clonotype turned up a few times. This rearrangement joins TRBV7-8 to TRBJ1-3; 8 positions match TRBD1. Per the germline V gene, CDR1 is SGHVS and CDR2 is FQNEAQ. The junction had 5 bases not matched to a gene; V was cut back by 1 base and J by 6 bases. This CDR3 has 15 residues. CDR3 nucleotides: TGTGCCAGCAGCTTAGATGGGACAGGCATAAACACCATATATTTT. Translation: CASSLDGTGINTIYF.

The chain links TRBV9 to TRBJ2-5, with a possible D match to TRBD2 (6 bases). The CDR3 has 13 amino acids. V lost 4 bases to trimming and J lost 5 bases, with 12 bases between them. Germline V lookup: CDR1 SGDLS, CDR2 YYNGEE. The CDR3 coding sequence is TGTGCCAGCAGCCAACTAGGAGGGGAGACCCAGTACTTC. Translation: CASSQLGGETQYF.

This clonotype was seen at least ten times. The gene calls are TRBV7-2 and TRBJ1-3, with a tentative D call TRBD1 (5 bases). In germline, CDR1 is SGHTA, CDR2 FQGNSA. This CDR3 spans 12 amino acids. Deletions cut 5 bases from V and 7 bases from J, with 9 bases between. CDR3 protein: CASSPGRNTIYF. Written as DNA, the CDR3 is TGTGCCAGCAGCCCAGGGCGGAACACCATATATTTT.

This clonotype was counted between two and nine times. V usage is TRBV7-9 and J usage is TRBJ2-3; D is unclear. The CDR3 has 13 amino acids. V dropped 5 bases and J dropped 0 bases, with 6 bases sitting between them. In germline, CDR1 is SEHNR, CDR2 FQNEAQ (reference sequence). CDR3 sequence (DNA): TGTGCCAGCAGCCGAGCCAGCACAGATACGCAGTATTTT. Its translation: CASSRASTDTQYF.

The table lists this clonotype with many counts. The gene calls are TRBV29-1 and TRBJ2-1; no firm D call. Trimming cost V 4 bases and J 9 bases, with 19 bases left between them. Germline values: CDR1 SQVTM, CDR2 ANQGSEA. The CDR3 consists of 14 residues. The CDR3 sequence is CSVAPSSRPSEQFF. For the CDR3, the DNA is TGCAGCGTTGCCCCATCATCGCGACCATCTGAGCAGTTCTTC.

V and J are TRBV9 and TRBJ2-3; D is perhaps TRBD1 (6 bases). The V and J ends lost 0 bases and 2 bases respectively, with 10 bases between them. This CDR3 has 15 amino acids. Per the germline V gene, CDR1 is SGDLS and CDR2 is YYNGEE. CDR3: CASSVAGTNTDTQYF. CDR3 nucleotide sequence: TGTGCCAGCAGCGTAGCCGGGACAAACACAGATACGCAGTATTTT. The whole variable domain, remainder taken from reference TRBV9 and TRBJ2-3, is DSGVTQTPKHLITATGQRVTLRCSPRSGDLSVYWYQQSLDQGLQFLIQYYNGEERAKGNILERFSAQQFPDLHSELNLSSLELGDSALYFCASSVAGTNTDTQYFGPGTRLTVL.

The chain recombines TRBV25-1 with TRBJ1-3; a weak D match, TRBD1 (6 bases). This CDR3 has 16 amino acids. The germline gives CDR1 MGHDK, CDR2 SYGVNS. Trimming took off 3 bases at V and 3 bases at J, with 15 bases between the two ends. The CDR3 is CASSDWGGIGGNTIYF. CDR3 bases: TGTGCCAGCAGTGATTGGGGGGGCATTGGTGGAAACACCATATATTTT.

This clonotype was counted many times. The J gene is TRBJ2-5, the V gene TRBV11-2; 13 positions match TRBD2. This CDR3 spans 17 amino acids. V lost 4 bases and J lost 4; bases outside the gene matches: 9. Germline V gene lookup returns CDR1 SGHAT and CDR2 FQNNGV. The CDR3, as DNA: TGTGCCAGCAGCTCTGATCGAAGACTAGCGGGAGGAGAGACCCAGTACTTC. It specifies CASSSDRRLAGGETQYF.

The chain links TRBV7-3 to TRBJ2-7, with D unclear. Germline-derived CDR1 and CDR2 are SGHTA and FQGTGA. V lost 5 bases, J lost 2 bases, and 13 bases lay in between. The CDR3 extends over 14 amino acids. The CDR3 region is CASSPSSGAYEQYF. As DNA, the CDR3 is TGTGCCAGCAGCCCGTCTAGTGGAGCCTACGAGCAGTACTTC.

This chain connects TRBV20-1 to TRBJ2-2, with 8 bases aligning to TRBD1. J lost 5 bases, V lost 5 bases, and 7 bases had no gene match. CDR3 length equals 14 residues. Germline values: CDR1 DFQATT, CDR2 SNEGSKA (reference sequence). CDR3 DNA sequence: TGCAGTGCTGCCAGGGGGCTGGGAACCGGGGAGCTGTTTTTT. This sequence encodes CSAARGLGTGELFF.

This clonotype was observed a handful of times. This rearrangement joins TRBV11-1 to TRBJ2-6; no definite D call. The CDR3 is made up of 18 amino acids. CDR1 and CDR2 (germline): SGHAT, FQDESV (reference sequence). Trimming removed 3 bases from V and 0 bases from J, with 15 bases in between. The CDR3 region is CASSFGSRMRSGANVLTF. The CDR3 DNA is TGTGCCAGCAGCTTTGGAAGTCGGATGCGCTCTGGGGCCAACGTCCTGACTTTC.

This chain links TRBV20-1 with TRBJ2-1; 11 bases are a match to TRBD1. Germline V gives CDR1 DFQATT, CDR2 SNEGSKA (reference sequence). The V segment lost 6 bases and the J segment 9 bases; nucleotides outside the gene matches: 4. The CDR3 is made up of 12 amino acids. The CDR3 DNA follows: TGCAGTGCCGGACAGGGGGCGAGTGAGCAGTTCTTC. As protein: CSAGQGASEQFF.

This clonotype showed up many times. This chain links TRBV12-3 or TRBV12-4 with TRBJ2-7; D is unclear. The CDR3 runs 14 residues. V lost 1 base and J lost 1, with 8 bases in between. CDR3 protein: CASSLGGESYEQYF. The CDR3 DNA reads TGTGCCAGCAGTTTAGGCGGAGAGTCCTACGAGCAGTACTTC.

The chain couples TRBV14 to TRBJ1-3, with D unclear. The CDR3 totals 14 residues. Trimming cost V 5 bases and J 0 bases, with 8 bases left between them. The germline V gene encodes CDR1 SGHDN and CDR2 FVKESK. CDR3 loop: CASSWTTSGNTIYF. CDR3 DNA sequence: TGTGCCAGCAGCTGGACCACCTCTGGAAACACCATATATTTT.

This clonotype was detected a few times. The J gene is TRBJ2-3, the V gene TRBV20-1; 12 positions match TRBD2. Germline V gene sequence: CDR1 DFQATT, CDR2 SNEGSKA (reference sequence). The junction had 14 bases not matched to a gene; V was cut back by 2 bases and J by 5 bases. This CDR3 comprises 18 residues. CDR3 DNA: TGCAGTGCTAGACCCACCTCGCTAGCGGGGGGGCCTCTAGATACGCAGTATTTT. Amino acids: CSARPTSLAGGPLDTQYF.

This chain links TRBV29-1 with TRBJ2-7, with 8 bases fitting TRBD1. Per the germline V gene, CDR1 is SQVTM and CDR2 is ANQGSEA. There are 13 residues in the CDR3. The CDR3 loop is CSVGTGQGYEQYF. The CDR3 DNA is TGCAGTGTCGGGACAGGCCAGGGCTACGAGCAGTACTTC.